In this sample, the clone carrying this T cell receptor beta chain turned up a few times. Its antigen remains unknown. Per sample, a minimum of 7 million PBMCs were isolated. For the second PCR, which ran for about 6 to 12 cycles, a sample-barcoded 5' primer and a J-beta primer mix were used. TCRdb ran MiXCR on the 5' RACE reads and lists one entry per CDR3 protein. The data contain hundreds of thousands of distinct CDR3 sequences, approximately 50% of them singletons. The data originate from a study of blood T cells in healthy people across ages. Findings of the study overall: TCR beta diversity per million T cells fell roughly linearly with age.

This CDR3 is built from 13 residues. CDR1 is MDHEN and CDR2 is SYDVKM in the germline V gene. Trimming stripped 7 bases from V and 8 bases from J, with 17 bases between. The rearrangement joins TRBV28 to TRBJ1-2; weak D call: TRBD1 (6 bases). The specimen was blood. The sequence was collected from a man aged 55-75 years in good health. The CDR3 here is CASTPQGQGGYTF. CDR3 in DNA: TGTGCCAGCACCCCACAGGGCCAAGGGGGCTACACCTTC.